This T cell receptor beta chain is drawn from a study of cytomegalovirus exposure and HLA in healthy donors. Study-wide results and caveats: The classifier reportedly diagnosed cytomegalovirus status with high sensitivity and specificity.

On this clone: The antigen is unknown.

PCR primers comprised 60 Vbeta and 13 Jbeta primers. The assay was immunoSEQ multiplex PCR, and TCRdb's table has in-frame clones only and misses some. The table shows tens of thousands of clones, with roughly 69% occurring only once. CDR3 length: 13 residues. Trimming left V 3 bases short and J 5 bases short, with 10 bases between. Germline V lookup: CDR1 SGHTA, CDR2 FQGTGA. This chain links TRBV7-3 with TRBJ2-5, with a possible D match to TRBD2 (6 bases). The sequence was obtained from a woman in her forties or fifties in good health and CMV-seropositive. The sample taken for sequencing was PBMCs. The CDR3 sequence is CASSFGGRETQYF. CDR3 coding DNA: TGTGCCAGCAGCTTCGGGGGAAGGGAGACCCAGTACTTC.